These 17 T cell receptor beta chains originate from one sample sequenced in a study of regulatory T cells in long-lasting Graves disease. The TCR beta library used iRepertoire HTBI primers with Arm-PCR amplification of CDR3. TCRdb fed the multiplex PCR reads into MiXCR, producing one record per CDR3 protein. The sample has 600,000 to 800,000 distinct CDR3 sequences, 30% seen once; the top ten hold 40% to 50%. The time point was: persistent/refractory GD, antithyroid drugs over 5 years with positive TRAb. Scientists built the TCR library using RNA that was extracted from PBMCs. Sequenced material: peripheral blood mononuclear cells (PBMCs), taken when the disease was refractory, from a patient treated with antithyroid drugs. The receptors come from a female donor with Graves disease.

This clonotype has only one observation. At one end, the junction sequence differs from germline, possibly due to a read error. The chain joins TRBV27 to TRBJ1-4; D remains ambiguous. The CDR3 totals 14 residues. From germline, CDR1 is MNHEY and CDR2 SMNVEV (reference sequence). The CDR3 spells CANSLGRSREKLFF. The DNA for the CDR3 is TGTGCCAACAGTTTAGGACGGTCCAGAGAAAAACTGTTTTTT.

This clonotype was seen a few times. The genes are TRBV11-3 and TRBJ2-5; a weak D match, TRBD1 (5 bases). CDR1 is SGHNT and CDR2 is YENEEA in the germline V gene. V lost 5 bases and J lost 7, with 17 bases in between. The CDR3 totals 14 residues. CDR3 amino acids: CASSTQTASGTQYF. The CDR3 bases are TGTGCCAGCAGCACACAGACAGCCTCGGGGACCCAGTACTTC.

This clonotype was observed a few times. This chain uses TRBV5-5 with TRBJ1-2, with a weak D call TRBD1 (6 bases). The germline V and J ends were trimmed by 4 bases and 3 bases, with 13 bases remaining between them. The CDR3 spans 14 residues. Per the germline V gene, CDR1 is SGHKS and CDR2 is YYEKEE (reference sequence). The CDR3 protein is CASSGDMNDYGYTF. The CDR3 DNA reads TGTGCCAGCAGCGGGGACATGAATGACTATGGCTACACCTTC.

There are a few counts of this clonotype. This CDR3 reads CASSQVEETQYF. CDR3 coding DNA: TGTGCCAGCAGCCAAGTTGAAGAGACCCAGTACTTC. The rearrangement joins TRBV14 to TRBJ2-5, with D hard to call. This CDR3 comprises 12 residues. CDR1 is SGHDN and CDR2 is FVKESK in the germline V gene. Between the trimmed V and J ends, which lost 1 base and 3 bases, there was a span of 3 bases.

This clonotype occurred a few times. CDR3 sequence reads: CASSEGGNRGNEQFF. DNA for the CDR3: TGTGCCAGCAGTGAGGGGGGAAATAGGGGGAATGAGCAGTTCTTC. The rearrangement uses TRBV2 and TRBJ2-1; D assignment may be TRBD1 or TRBD2 (6 bases each). Trimming stripped 3 bases from V and 7 bases from J, with 16 bases between. CDR1 and CDR2 (germline): SNHLY, FYNNEI. The CDR3 loop spans 15 amino acids.

This sequence joins TRBV12-5 and TRBJ1-1, with D possibly matching TRBD1 (5 bases). Trimming pared 0 bases from V and 4 bases from J, leaving 15 bases between. The CDR3 is made up of 16 amino acids. Germline assignment: CDR1 LGHNT and CDR2 FRNRAP. Written as DNA, the CDR3 is TGTGCTAGTGGTTTGGTACTGGGGGGGGTAGGCACTGAAGCTTTCTTT. Its protein is CASGLVLGGVGTEAFF.

J is TRBJ2-5 and V is TRBV7-3; D is perhaps TRBD2 (5 bases). CDR3 size: 16 residues. V lost 2 bases to trimming and J lost 0 bases, with 13 bases between them. The germline V gene encodes CDR1 SGHTA and CDR2 FQGTGA. The CDR3 here is CASSLGRTGYQETQYF. CDR3 sequence (DNA): TGTGCCAGCAGCTTAGGTAGGACTGGATACCAAGAGACCCAGTACTTC.

This clonotype turned up a few times. V and J are TRBV5-1 and TRBJ1-4; D gene ambiguous. With 0 bases removed from V and 2 bases from J, the gap between germline ends came to 11 bases. This CDR3 is built from 16 residues. Germline assignment: CDR1 SGHRS and CDR2 YFSETQ. CDR3 sequence: CASSLDTMGTNEKLFF. CDR3 in DNA: TGCGCCAGCAGCTTGGACACCATGGGGACTAATGAAAAACTGTTTTTT.

This clonotype was counted many times. This rearrangement joins TRBV6-1 to TRBJ2-7, with TRBD2 as a possible D gene (6 bases). The ends were cut back, 6 bases at V and 2 bases at J, with 17 bases in the middle. The CDR3 runs 15 residues. Germline V CDR1 and CDR2: MNHNS, SASEGT. The CDR3 reads CASRGGGRIAYEQYF. The CDR3 DNA follows: TGTGCCAGCAGAGGTGGAGGGCGGATAGCCTACGAGCAGTACTTC.

This clonotype was observed at least ten times. The genes are TRBV2 and TRBJ1-5; D is undetermined. The CDR3 extends over 15 amino acids. V gave up 6 bases and J gave up 7 bases, with 19 bases separating them. CDR1 is SNHLY and CDR2 is FYNNEI in the germline V gene. This chain's CDR3 is CASSARPDSRQPQHF. CDR3 in DNA: TGTGCCAGCAGCGCCCGTCCGGACTCGAGGCAGCCCCAGCATTTT.

V gene TRBV2 combines with J gene TRBJ1-1; D not resolved. The CDR3 runs to 13 residues. V dropped 7 bases and J dropped 11 bases, with 20 bases sitting between them. CDR1 and CDR2 from the germline V gene are SNHLY and FYNNEI. The CDR3 is CASTKPRAPSAFF. As DNA, the CDR3 is TGTGCCAGCACAAAACCGAGGGCACCCTCGGCTTTCTTT.

The chain carries TRBV2 and TRBJ2-5, with 14 bases aligning to TRBD2. The length of the CDR3 is 16 residues. CDR1 and CDR2 from the germline V gene are SNHLY and FYNNEI. Trimming cost V 6 bases and J 4 bases; bases outside gene matches: 7. CDR3 nucleotide sequence: TGTGCCAGCAGCCAAGCGGGGACTAGCGGGAGAGAGACCCAGTACTTC. Translated: CASSQAGTSGRETQYF.

The table lists this clonotype with a few counts. The chain uses TRBV3-1 and TRBJ2-4; D unclear. The length of the CDR3 is 11 residues. Trimming cost V 0 bases and J 15 bases, with 9 bases left between them. Germline loops: CDR1 LGHDT, CDR2 YNNKEL (reference sequence). The CDR3 is CASSQDRRWYF. Written as DNA, the CDR3 is TGTGCCAGCAGCCAAGACCGCCGTTGGTACTTC.

This clonotype was counted many times. The chain combines TRBV5-1 with TRBJ2-2; no firm D call. Trimming removed 4 bases from V and 2 bases from J, with 6 bases in between. Germline V CDR1 and CDR2: SGHRS, YFSETQ. This CDR3 comprises 13 residues. CDR3 protein: CASSASNTGELFF. The CDR3, as DNA: TGCGCCAGCAGCGCAAGTAACACCGGGGAGCTGTTTTTT.

The genes are TRBV11-1 and TRBJ1-1, with 10 bases fitting TRBD1. Per the germline V gene, CDR1 is SGHAT and CDR2 is FQDESV (reference sequence). The CDR3 spans 17 residues. V shed 3 bases and J 4 bases; nucleotides not matched to a gene: 11. The CDR3 DNA sequence: TGTGCCAGCAGCTTGACAGGGGGCCGGTTAGGGAGCACTGAAGCTTTCTTT. Translation: CASSLTGGRLGSTEAFF.

With regard to this clonotype: Being one base from a much bigger clone, this may be a read error. The CDR3 does not end in the conserved phenylalanine or tryptophan, so this is likely a read error. V gene TRBV27 combines with J gene TRBJ1-5; D call uncertain. The germline CDR1 and CDR2 sequences are MNHEY and SMNVEV (reference sequence). V lost 6 bases and J lost 4, with 13 bases in between. The CDR3 length is 14 residues. CDR3 DNA: TGTGCCAGCAGGGGTGGGGTTTCGAATCAGCCCCAGCATTCT. Translating it yields CASRGGVSNQPQHS.

The chain couples TRBV6-1 to TRBJ1-6, with a tentative D call TRBD1 (6 bases). CDR1 and CDR2 (germline): MNHNS, SASEGT. Trimming removed 7 bases at V and 8 bases at J, with 12 bases between. This CDR3 contains 13 residues. The CDR3 DNA is TGTGCCAGCACGAGGGGGAGTTATTCACCCCTCCACTTT. Translation: CASTRGSYSPLHF.